What follows are 9 T cell receptor beta chains derived from one specimen sequenced in a study of CD8 T cells in ankylosing spondylitis. TCRdb redid the calling of the 5' RACE reads with MiXCR, one entry per CDR3 protein. The sample has 26,000 or so distinct CDR3 sequences, 7.9% seen once. The sequencing input was blood. Receptor source: a male donor with ankylosing spondylitis or in good health (not recorded which).

This rearrangement joins TRBV11-2 to TRBJ2-7; 8 bases are a match to TRBD1. Germline V CDR1 and CDR2: SGHAT, FQNNGV. The CDR3 consists of 15 residues. The V and J ends lost 5 bases and 3 bases, in that order; junction bases with no gene match: 9. The CDR3 here is CASSNRDRNFYEQYF. The CDR3 DNA is TGTGCCAGCAGCAACCGGGACAGGAATTTCTACGAGCAGTACTTC.

This clonotype was counted ten times or more. The rearrangement links TRBV28 to TRBJ2-1; D may be TRBD2 (5 bases). Germline CDR1 reads MDHEN; CDR2 reads SYDVKM. The CDR3 is 17 amino acids. Trimming stripped 4 bases from V and 5 bases from J, with 21 bases between. CDR3 in amino acids: CASSSTKTSRLHNEQFF. CDR3 nucleotide sequence: TGTGCCAGCAGTTCCACCAAAACTAGTCGCCTGCACAATGAGCAGTTCTTC.

This clonotype was seen a handful of times. The V call is TRBV5-8, the J call TRBJ2-2; the match to TRBD1 covers 7 bases. Trimming took 4 bases from V and 3 from J; bases not matched to a gene: 6. The CDR3 consists of 15 residues. In germline, CDR1 is SGHTS, CDR2 YDEGEE. CDR3 in DNA: TGTGCCAGCAGCCTCAGACAGGGTTACACCGGGGAGCTGTTTTTT. Its translation is CASSLRQGYTGELFF.

This clonotype was seen a handful of times. The chain has TRBV7-6 and TRBJ2-2, with D unclear. Germline assignment: CDR1 SGHVS and CDR2 FNYEAQ. The CDR3 covers 14 residues. Deletions cut 0 bases from V and 2 bases from J, with 4 bases between. CDR3 nucleotide sequence: TGTGCCAGCAGCTTAGCCCTCAACACCGGGGAGCTGTTTTTT. Residues: CASSLALNTGELFF. The full variable domain, rest sourced from reference TRBV7-6 and TRBJ2-2, is GAGVSQSPRYKVTKRGQDVALRCDPISGHVSLYWYRQALGQGPEFLTYFNYEAQQDKSGLPNDRFSAERPEGSISTLTIQRTEQRDSAMYRCASSLALNTGELFFGEGSRLTVL.

This clonotype was seen many times. V usage is TRBV24-1 and J usage is TRBJ2-3; 10 bases agree with TRBD2. This CDR3 is 16 amino acids long. Losses at the gene ends were 4 bases for V and 0 bases for J; bases not matched to a gene: 3. The germline V gene encodes CDR1 KGHDR and CDR2 SFDVKD. This CDR3 reads CATSEASGGSTDTQYF. In DNA form, the CDR3 reads TGTGCCACCAGTGAAGCTAGCGGGGGAAGCACAGATACGCAGTATTTT.

This clonotype turned up a few times. The V call is TRBV7-3, the J call TRBJ2-1; 8 nucleotides align to TRBD1. The CDR3 has 15 residues. Per germline, CDR1 SGHTA and CDR2 FQGTGA. With 2 bases clipped from V and 6 bases from J, the junction kept 6 bases outside the gene matches. CDR3 loop: CASSLGQGAVNEQFF. For the CDR3, the DNA is TGTGCCAGCAGCTTAGGGCAGGGGGCTGTCAATGAGCAGTTCTTC.

This clonotype was observed at least ten times. The chain employs TRBV7-2 and TRBJ2-2, with D possibly called TRBD1 or TRBD2 (5 bases each). V was pared by 4 bases and J by 4 bases, with 10 bases between. The CDR3 totals 14 residues. Germline values: CDR1 SGHTA, CDR2 FQGNSA. DNA of the CDR3: TGTGCCAGCAGCTCCTCAGGGAGCACCGGGGAGCTGTTTTTT. It specifies CASSSSGSTGELFF.

The chain employs TRBV28 and TRBJ2-7, with D maybe TRBD2 (5 bases). This CDR3 contains 10 residues. Between the trimmed V and J ends, which lost 8 bases and 3 bases, there was a span of 5 bases. Germline assignment: CDR1 MDHEN and CDR2 SYDVKM. The CDR3 nucleotides are TGTGCCAGCCGGGACTACGAGCAGTACTTC. This sequence encodes CASRDYEQYF. The full variable domain, rest sourced from reference TRBV28 and TRBJ2-7, is DVKVTQSSRYLVKRTGEKVFLECVQDMDHENMFWYRQDPGLGLRLIYFSYDVKMKEKGDIPEGYSVSREKKERFSLILESASTNQTSMYLCASRDYEQYFGPGTRLTVT.

The chain carries TRBV2 and TRBJ2-1; TRBD2 matches 7 bases. The CDR3 has 15 residues. Germline V gene sequence: CDR1 SNHLY, CDR2 FYNNEI. Unmatched junction bases numbered 9, after V lost 3 bases and J lost 7 bases. DNA of the CDR3: TGTGCCAGCAGTGATTCTGCGGGAGTTCGTAATGAGCAGTTCTTC. It codes for CASSDSAGVRNEQFF. The whole variable domain, remainder taken from reference TRBV2 and TRBJ2-1, is EPEVTQTPSHQVTQMGQEVILRCVPISNHLYFYWYRQILGQKVEFLVSFYNNEISEKSEIFDDQFSVERPDGSNFTLKIRSTKLEDSAMYFCASSDSAGVRNEQFFGPGTRLTVL.